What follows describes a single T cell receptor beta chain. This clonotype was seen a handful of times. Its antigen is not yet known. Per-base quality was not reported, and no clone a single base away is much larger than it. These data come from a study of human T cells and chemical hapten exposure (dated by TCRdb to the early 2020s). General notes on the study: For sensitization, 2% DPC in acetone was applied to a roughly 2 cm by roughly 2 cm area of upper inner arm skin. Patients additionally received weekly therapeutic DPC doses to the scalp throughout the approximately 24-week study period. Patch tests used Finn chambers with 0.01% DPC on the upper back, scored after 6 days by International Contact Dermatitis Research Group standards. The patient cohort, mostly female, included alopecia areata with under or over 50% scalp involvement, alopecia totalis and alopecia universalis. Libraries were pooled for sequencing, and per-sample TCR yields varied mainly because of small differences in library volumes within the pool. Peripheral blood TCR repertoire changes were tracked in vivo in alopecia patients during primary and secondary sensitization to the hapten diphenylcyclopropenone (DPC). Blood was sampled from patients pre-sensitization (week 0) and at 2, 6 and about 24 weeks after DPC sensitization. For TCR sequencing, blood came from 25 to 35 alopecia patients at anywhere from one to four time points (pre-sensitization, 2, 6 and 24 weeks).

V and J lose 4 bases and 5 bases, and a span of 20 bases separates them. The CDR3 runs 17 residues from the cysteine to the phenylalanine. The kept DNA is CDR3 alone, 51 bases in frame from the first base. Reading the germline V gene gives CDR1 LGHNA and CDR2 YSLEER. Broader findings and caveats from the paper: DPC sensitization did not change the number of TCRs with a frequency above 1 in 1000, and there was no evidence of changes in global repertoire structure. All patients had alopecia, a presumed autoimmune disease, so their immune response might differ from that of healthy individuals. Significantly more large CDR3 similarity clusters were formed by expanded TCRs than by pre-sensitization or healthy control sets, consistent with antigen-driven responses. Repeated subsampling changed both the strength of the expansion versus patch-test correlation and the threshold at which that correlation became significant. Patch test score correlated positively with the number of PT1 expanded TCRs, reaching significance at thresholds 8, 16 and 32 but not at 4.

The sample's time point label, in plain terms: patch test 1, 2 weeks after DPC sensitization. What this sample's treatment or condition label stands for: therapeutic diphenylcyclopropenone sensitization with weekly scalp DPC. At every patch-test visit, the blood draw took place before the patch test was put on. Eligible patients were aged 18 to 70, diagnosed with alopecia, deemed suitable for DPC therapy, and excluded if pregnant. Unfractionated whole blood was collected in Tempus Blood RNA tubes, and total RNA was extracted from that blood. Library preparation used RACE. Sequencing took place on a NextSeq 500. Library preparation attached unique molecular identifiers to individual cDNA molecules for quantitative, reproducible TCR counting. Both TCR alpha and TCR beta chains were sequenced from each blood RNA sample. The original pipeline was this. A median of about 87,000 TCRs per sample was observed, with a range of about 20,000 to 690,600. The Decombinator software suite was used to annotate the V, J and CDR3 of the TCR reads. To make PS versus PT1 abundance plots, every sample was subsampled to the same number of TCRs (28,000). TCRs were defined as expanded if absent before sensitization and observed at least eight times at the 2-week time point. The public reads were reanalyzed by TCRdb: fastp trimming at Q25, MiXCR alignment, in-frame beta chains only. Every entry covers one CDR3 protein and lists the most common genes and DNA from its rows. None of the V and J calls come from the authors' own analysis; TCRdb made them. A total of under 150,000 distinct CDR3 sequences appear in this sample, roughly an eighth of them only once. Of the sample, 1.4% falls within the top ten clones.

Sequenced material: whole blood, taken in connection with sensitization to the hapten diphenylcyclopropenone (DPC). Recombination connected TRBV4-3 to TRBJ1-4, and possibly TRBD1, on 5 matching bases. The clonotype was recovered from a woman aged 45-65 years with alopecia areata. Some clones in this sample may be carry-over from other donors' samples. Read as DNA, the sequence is TGCGCCAGCAGCCCCTCGGCTGTTGGGGGGGTCAATGAAAAACTGTTTTTT. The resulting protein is CASSPSAVGGVNEKLFF.